One and the same sample provided the 3 T cell receptor beta chains below, sequenced in a study of graft-versus-host responses after intestinal transplantation. Plates contained 200,000 CFSE-labeled responder cells and 200,000 irradiated, violet-dye-labeled stimulator cells. Method: immunoSEQ multiplex PCR; TCRdb's copy keeps in-frame clones and lacks some. The sample records fewer than 15,000 clones, over 35% being singletons. The sample consisted of alloreactive CD8+ T cells from a mixed lymphocyte reaction culture, taken before intestinal transplant. Indicated subset: CFSE-low proliferating T cells sorted from approximately 6-day pre-transplant mixed lymphocyte reaction (GvH or HvG direction). The source of these receptors is a human patient who received an intestinal transplant.

J is TRBJ1-1 and V is TRBV11-3; D is perhaps TRBD1 (5 bases). Germline CDR1 is SGHNT and CDR2 is YENEEA. The CDR3 is 13 amino acids. Trimming pared 2 bases from V and 10 bases from J, leaving 14 bases between. The CDR3 region is CASSLTRDPGAFF. CDR3 coding DNA: TGTGCCAGCAGCTTAACCCGGGACCCAGGAGCTTTCTTT.

The chain links TRBV6-6 to TRBJ2-7; D unclear. CDR1 is MNHNY and CDR2 is SVGAGI in the germline V gene (reference sequence). V was cut by 4 bases and J by 3 bases, with 13 bases left in between. The CDR3 is 14 amino acids. The CDR3 loop is CASSFGLTHYEQYF. The CDR3, as DNA: TGTGCCAGCAGTTTTGGGCTAACGCACTACGAGCAGTACTTC.

This clone showed up just a few times. The J gene is TRBJ2-1, the V gene TRBV2, with 12 bases fitting TRBD2. Germline-derived CDR1 and CDR2 are SNHLY and FYNNEI. There are 14 residues in the CDR3. J gave up 4 bases and V 6 bases, and 1 base lay outside the gene matches. In DNA form, the CDR3 reads TGTGCCAGCAGCCTAGCGGGGGGGTACAATGAGCAGTTCTTC. Translating it yields CASSLAGGYNEQFF.